The 21 T cell receptor beta chains below were found in one sample sequenced in a study of blood T cells in healthy people across ages. With a J-beta primer mix and a sample-barcoded 5' primer, a second PCR ran about 7 to 11 cycles. TCRdb re-called the 5' RACE reads with MiXCR, one entry per CDR3 protein. The repertoire consists of a few hundred thousand distinct CDR3 sequences, with around a quarter occurring once and the leading ten covering approximately 3.6%. The sample was also reused in another study, on T cells of mothers and their children.

The material sequenced was blood. These receptors were obtained from a boy younger than 10 in good health.

The rearrangement links TRBV2 to TRBJ2-5; 9 bases are shared with TRBD1. The CDR3 runs to 15 residues. CDR1 and CDR2 (germline): SNHLY, FYNNEI. With V trimmed by 6 bases and J by 3 bases, 8 bases remained unmatched. This CDR3 reads CASRNRGPTKETQYF. Written as DNA, the CDR3 is TGTGCCAGCAGGAACAGGGGGCCCACCAAAGAGACCCAGTACTTC.

The chain joins TRBV6-6 to TRBJ1-3; 7 bases fit TRBD1. V lost 0 bases, J lost 5 bases, and 10 bases stayed unmatched. Germline-derived CDR1 and CDR2 are MNHNY and SVGAGI (reference sequence). The CDR3 covers 17 residues. CDR3 bases: TGTGCCAGCAGTTACTCGACAGGGACAGAGTTAAGAAACACCATATATTTT. Its protein is CASSYSTGTELRNTIYF.

The chain carries TRBV12-3 or TRBV12-4 and TRBJ1-3; 9 bases fit TRBD1. Trimming took 4 bases from V and 8 from J; bases not matched to a gene: 9. CDR3 length: 15 amino acids. The CDR3 nucleotides read TGTGCCAGCAGTTCTCCCGGGACAGGGTGGGACACCATATATTTT. It codes for CASSSPGTGWDTIYF.

This chain links TRBV7-2 with TRBJ1-2, with D hard to call. This CDR3 is built from 16 residues. Germline V CDR1 and CDR2: SGHTA, FQGNSA. Trimming cost V 1 base and J 0 bases, with 12 bases left between them. The CDR3 spells CASSLVGPVANYGYTF. The DNA for the CDR3 is TGTGCCAGCAGCTTAGTAGGGCCTGTAGCTAACTATGGCTACACCTTC.

The CDR3 reads CASGPERELNTGELFF. CDR3 DNA: TGTGCTAGTGGTCCCGAGCGGGAGTTGAACACCGGGGAGCTGTTTTTT. The V and J genes are TRBV12-5 and TRBJ2-2; TRBD2 aligns across 8 bases. After removal of 5 bases from V and 1 base from J, the junction contained 6 bases not matched to a gene. Germline V CDR1 and CDR2: LGHNT, FRNRAP. This CDR3 contains 16 residues.

The chain carries TRBV4-2 and TRBJ2-3; 10 bases match TRBD2. CDR3 size: 17 residues. Trimming at V came to 4 bases and at J to 5 bases, leaving 12 bases not matched to a gene. Looked up from germline, CDR1 is LGHNA and CDR2 is YNFKEQ. CDR3: CASSPPPVAGGIDTQYF. CDR3 nucleotide sequence: TGTGCCAGCAGCCCCCCCCCGGTAGCGGGGGGAATAGATACGCAGTATTTT.

In its sample, this clonotype ranks as medium-sized. This chain joins TRBV12-3 or TRBV12-4 and TRBJ2-5; D is undetermined. V dropped 6 bases and J dropped 5 bases, with 7 bases sitting between them. The CDR3 totals 11 residues. CDR3 residues: CASSLRETQYF. The CDR3 DNA is TGTGCCAGCAGCCTCCGGGAGACCCAGTACTTC.

The sample holds a few counts of this clonotype. This chain links TRBV12-3 or TRBV12-4 with TRBJ2-5, with a tentative D call TRBD2 (6 bases). There are 13 residues in the CDR3. Trimming stripped 3 bases from V and 11 bases from J, with 16 bases between. The CDR3 DNA reads TGTGCCAGCAGTTTTGGGCACACGGGGGAGCAGTACTTC. As protein: CASSFGHTGEQYF.

This clonotype appeared a few times. The V gene is TRBV7-9, the J gene TRBJ1-1; unclear D gene. Germline assignment: CDR1 SEHNR and CDR2 FQNEAQ (reference sequence). The CDR3 extends over 19 amino acids. Trimming pared 2 bases from V and 4 bases from J, leaving 26 bases between. The CDR3 DNA reads as TGTGCCAGCAGCTTAAACGGCATTCGGACCCCCGGATCGGGCACTGAAGCTTTCTTT. Translating gives CASSLNGIRTPGSGTEAFF. Using reference TRBV7-9 and TRBJ1-1 for the parts outside the CDR3, the full variable domain is DTGVSQNPRHKITKRGQNVTFRCDPISEHNRLYWYRQTLGQGPEFLTYFQNEAQLEKSRLLSDRFSAERPKGSFSTLEIQRTEQGDSAMYLCASSLNGIRTPGSGTEAFFGQGTRLTVV.

This chain joins TRBV13 and TRBJ2-3, with D possibly TRBD1 on 5 matching bases. The ends were cut back, 4 bases at V and 12 bases at J, with 14 bases in the middle. This CDR3 comprises 12 residues. Looked up from germline, CDR1 is PRHDT and CDR2 is FYEKMQ (reference sequence). CDR3 nucleotides: TGTGCCAGCAGCTCCGCAGGGAATCCCCAGTATTTT. Translation: CASSSAGNPQYF. Based on the CDR3 plus reference TRBV13 and TRBJ2-3, the full variable domain is AAGVIQSPRHLIKEKRETATLKCYPIPRHDTVYWYQQGPGQDPQFLISFYEKMQSDKGSIPDRFSAQQFSDYHSELNMSSLELGDSALYFCASSSAGNPQYFGPGTRLTVL.

This clonotype turned up a few times. CDR3 nucleotides: TGTGCCATCAGTGAGTCGGGACTATTTTACAATGAGCAGTTCTTC. It codes for CAISESGLFYNEQFF. The V and J genes are TRBV10-3 and TRBJ2-1; 7 bases are shared with TRBD2. J lost 4 bases, V lost 0 bases, and 3 bases had no gene match. The CDR3 contains 15 residues. Germline CDR1 reads ENHRY; CDR2 reads SYGVKD.

This chain links TRBV12-5 with TRBJ2-5; 12 bases are shared with TRBD2. The last part of the DNA fits TRBJ2-7 better; the J call may be wrong. The CDR3 spans 16 residues. The germline CDR1 and CDR2 sequences are LGHNT and FRNRAP. In nucleotides, the CDR3 is TGTGCTAGTGGTCCCGATCTAGCGGGAGGGCGCTACGAGCAGTACTTC. Its protein product is CASGPDLAGGRYEQYF.

Only a few counts were recorded for this clonotype. The chain employs TRBV6-5 and TRBJ1-1; D uncertain. V lost 0 bases and J lost 4, with 9 bases in between. The CDR3 loop spans 14 amino acids. CDR1 MNHEY and CDR2 SVGAGI come from the germline V gene. The CDR3, as DNA: TGTGCCAGCAGTTACTCACCGGACCTCACTGAAGCTTTCTTT. As protein: CASSYSPDLTEAFF.

V is TRBV12-3 or TRBV12-4 and J is TRBJ2-1; 8 bases align to TRBD1. V shed 6 bases and J 4 bases; nucleotides not matched to a gene: 5. The CDR3 loop spans 14 amino acids. CDR3 bases: TGTGCCAGCAGGATGACAGGGGATTACAATGAGCAGTTCTTC. Translating gives CASRMTGDYNEQFF.

This clonotype was counted between two and nine times. The chain couples TRBV20-1 to TRBJ2-3; D may be TRBD1 (7 bases). Trimming shortened V by 6 bases and J by 0 bases, and 16 bases separated the two germline ends. CDR1 and CDR2 from the germline V gene are DFQATT and SNEGSKA (reference sequence). This CDR3 is built from 15 residues. DNA for the CDR3: TGCAGTGCAACGCAGGGGGGAGGTAGCACAGATACGCAGTATTTT. Translating gives CSATQGGGSTDTQYF.

J is TRBJ2-1 and V is TRBV25-1; TRBD2 matches at 13 bases. CDR1 MGHDK and CDR2 SYGVNS come from the germline V gene. The ends lost 3 bases at V and 8 bases at J; junction bases unmatched: 7. This CDR3 has 16 amino acids. The CDR3 here is CASSDPGTSGIHEQFF. The DNA for the CDR3 is TGTGCCAGCAGTGATCCCGGGACTAGCGGGATTCATGAGCAGTTCTTC. Full variable domain (outside the CDR3, taken from reference TRBV25-1 and TRBJ2-1): EADIYQTPRYLVIGTGKKITLECSQTMGHDKMYWYQQDPGMELHLIHYSYGVNSTEKGDLSSESTVSRIRTEHFPLTLESARPSHTSQYLCASSDPGTSGIHEQFFGPGTRLTVL.

The chain carries TRBV9 and TRBJ2-1, with 8 positions matching TRBD2. V shed 2 bases, J shed 3 bases, and the junction held 13 bases outside the gene matches. CDR3 length: 18 residues. Germline V lookup: CDR1 SGDLS, CDR2 YYNGEE. The CDR3 reads CASSVRRRRGEFYNEQFF. Written as DNA, the CDR3 is TGTGCCAGCAGCGTGAGGCGGAGGCGGGGGGAATTCTACAATGAGCAGTTCTTC.

As to this clonotype: Germline is not matched at one junction end, which may reflect a read error. The CDR3 spells CASSGLDQGTQYF. For the CDR3, the DNA is TGTGCCAGCTCGGGTTTGGACCAAGGGACCCAGTACTTC. The chain employs TRBV7-9 and TRBJ2-5; D not resolved. Germline assignment: CDR1 SEHNR and CDR2 FQNEAQ (reference sequence). The CDR3 totals 13 residues.

The gene calls are TRBV10-3 and TRBJ2-5, with 13 bases identical to TRBD2. Germline V lookup: CDR1 ENHRY, CDR2 SYGVKD. CDR3 length equals 16 residues. Unmatched junction bases numbered 6, after V lost 3 bases and J lost 5 bases. The CDR3: CAISDPTSGRAETQYF. The CDR3, as DNA: TGTGCCATCAGTGACCCAACTAGCGGGAGGGCGGAGACCCAGTACTTC.

The chain recombines TRBV12-3 or TRBV12-4 with TRBJ2-7; 11 nucleotides align to TRBD2. The CDR3 spans 14 residues. Trimming at V came to 6 bases and at J to 2 bases, leaving 3 bases not matched to a gene. The CDR3 spells CASRPSGGTYEQYF. The CDR3 nucleotides are TGTGCCAGCAGGCCTAGCGGGGGGACCTACGAGCAGTACTTC.

This clonotype was seen more than once but under ten times. V and J are TRBV7-2 and TRBJ2-6, with no clear D. The V end lost 3 bases, the J end lost 4 bases, and 7 bases lay between the germline ends. The CDR3 spans 14 residues. Germline CDR1 and CDR2: SGHTA and FQGNSA. The CDR3 DNA reads as TGTGCCAGCAGCTTCAGGCTCGGGGCCAACGTCCTGACTTTC. Translation: CASSFRLGANVLTF.